This T cell receptor (beta chain) was sequenced for a study of shared clonotypes between healthy human individuals. Study results and caveats: Blood was the sole source, and tissue repertoires probably differ. In a handful of donors, around 5.5% of naive CD4 clonotypes appeared in common.

This CDR3 is built from 15 residues. CDR1 MDHEN and CDR2 SYDVKM come from the germline V gene. V was pared by 2 bases and J by 0 bases, with 11 bases between. Comments on this clone: Its antigen is currently unknown.

Original methodology: Sequence data from immunoSEQ were junction-only and lacked quality scores; consequently, filtering differed. TCRdb keeps only in-frame clones here, not all; method: immunoSEQ multiplex PCR. The DNA gave D and trimming, while V, J and clone size come from that table. Here the sample spans approximately 1,000,000 clones, approximately 78% being singletons. Nashville, Tennessee was home to all donors, who were Caucasian adults. The sequenced sample consisted of memory CD4+ T cells from PBMCs. Stated subset: CD45RA-negative fraction. The chain is built from TRBV28 and TRBJ2-7; D not certain. The TCR originated in a man between 18 and 35 years old in good health. Some clones in this sample may be carry-over from other donors' samples. CDR3 region: CASSLVRRGSYEQYF. CDR3 DNA: TGTGCCAGCAGTTTAGTGAGGAGAGGCTCCTACGAGCAGTACTTC. The full variable domain, with the rest looked up from reference TRBV28 and TRBJ2-7, is DVKVTQSSRYLVKRTGEKVFLECVQDMDHENMFWYRQDPGLGLRLIYFSYDVKMKEKGDIPEGYSVSREKKERFSLILESASTNQTSMYLCASSLVRRGSYEQYFGPGTRLTVT.